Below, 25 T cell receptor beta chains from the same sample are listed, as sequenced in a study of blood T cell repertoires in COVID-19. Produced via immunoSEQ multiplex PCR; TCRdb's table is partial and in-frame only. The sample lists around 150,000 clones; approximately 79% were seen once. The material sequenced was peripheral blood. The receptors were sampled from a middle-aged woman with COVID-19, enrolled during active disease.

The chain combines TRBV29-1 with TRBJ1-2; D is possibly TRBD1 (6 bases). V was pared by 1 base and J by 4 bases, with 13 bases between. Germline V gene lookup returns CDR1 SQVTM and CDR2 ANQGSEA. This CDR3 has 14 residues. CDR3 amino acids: CSVEGRGAVYGYTF. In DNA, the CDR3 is TGCAGCGTTGAAGGGCGGGGGGCGGTCTATGGCTACACCTTC. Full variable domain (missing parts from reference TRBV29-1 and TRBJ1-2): SAVISQKPSRDICQRGTSLTIQCQVDSQVTMMFWYRQQPGQSLTLIATANQGSEATYESGFVIDKFPISRPNLTFSTLTVSNMSPEDSSIYLCSVEGRGAVYGYTFGSGTRLTVV.

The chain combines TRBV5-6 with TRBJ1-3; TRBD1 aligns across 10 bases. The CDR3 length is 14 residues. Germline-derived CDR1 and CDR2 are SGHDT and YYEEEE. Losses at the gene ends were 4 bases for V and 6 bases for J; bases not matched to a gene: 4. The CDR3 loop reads CASSRGQGINTIYF. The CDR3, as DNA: TGTGCCAGCAGCCGGGGACAGGGGATAAACACCATATATTTT.

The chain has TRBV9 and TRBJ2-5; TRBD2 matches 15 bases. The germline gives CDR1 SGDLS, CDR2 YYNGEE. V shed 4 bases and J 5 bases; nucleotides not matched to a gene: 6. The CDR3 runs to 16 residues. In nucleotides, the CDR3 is TGTGCCAGCAGCCGAGGACTAGCGGGAGGGGGGGAGACCCAGTACTTC. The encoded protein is CASSRGLAGGGETQYF.

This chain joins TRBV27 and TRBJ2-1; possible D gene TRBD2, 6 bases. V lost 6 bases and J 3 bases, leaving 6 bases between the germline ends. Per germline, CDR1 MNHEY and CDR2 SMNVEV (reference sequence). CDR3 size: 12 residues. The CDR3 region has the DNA TGTGCCAGCAGGCGGGGCTACAATGAGCAGTTCTTC. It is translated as CASRRGYNEQFF.

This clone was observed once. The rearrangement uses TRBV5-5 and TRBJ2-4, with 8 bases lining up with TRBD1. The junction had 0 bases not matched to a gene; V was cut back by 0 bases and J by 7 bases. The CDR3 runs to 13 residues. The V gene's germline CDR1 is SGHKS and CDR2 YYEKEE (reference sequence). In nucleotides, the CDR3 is TGTGCCAGCAGCTTGGGACAGGGGAACATTCAGTACTTC. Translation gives CASSLGQGNIQYF.

Here the CDR3 DNA reads TGCGCCAGCAGCATCTCCGGGACTACTTACGAAAAACTGTTTTTT. This encodes CASSISGTTYEKLFF. The V call is TRBV5-1, the J call TRBJ1-4, with a weak D call TRBD1 (5 bases). The V gene lost 4 bases and the J gene lost 8 bases, with 18 bases spanning the gap. This CDR3 comprises 15 residues. Per germline, CDR1 SGHRS and CDR2 YFSETQ. The full variable domain, rest sourced from reference TRBV5-1 and TRBJ1-4, is KAGVTQTPRYLIKTRGQQVTLSCSPISGHRSVSWYQQTPGQGLQFLFEYFSETQRNKGNFPGRFSGRQFSNSRSEMNVSTLELGDSALYLCASSISGTTYEKLFFGSGTQLSVL.

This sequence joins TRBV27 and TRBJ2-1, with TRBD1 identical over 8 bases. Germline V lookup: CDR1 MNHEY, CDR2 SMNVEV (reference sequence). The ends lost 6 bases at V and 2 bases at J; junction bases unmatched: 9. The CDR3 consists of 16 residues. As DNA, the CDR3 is TGTGCCAGCAGACCATCGGACAGGGTCGCCTACAATGAGCAGTTCTTC. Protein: CASRPSDRVAYNEQFF.

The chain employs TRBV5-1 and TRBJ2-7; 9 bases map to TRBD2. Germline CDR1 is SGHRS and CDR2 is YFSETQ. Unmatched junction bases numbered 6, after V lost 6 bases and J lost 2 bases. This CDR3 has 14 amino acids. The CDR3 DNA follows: TGCGCCAGCACCGGGACTAGCAGAACCTACGAGCAGTACTTC. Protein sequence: CASTGTSRTYEQYF. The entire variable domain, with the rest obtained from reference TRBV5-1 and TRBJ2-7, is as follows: KAGVTQTPRYLIKTRGQQVTLSCSPISGHRSVSWYQQTPGQGLQFLFEYFSETQRNKGNFPGRFSGRQFSNSRSEMNVSTLELGDSALYLCASTGTSRTYEQYFGPGTRLTVT.

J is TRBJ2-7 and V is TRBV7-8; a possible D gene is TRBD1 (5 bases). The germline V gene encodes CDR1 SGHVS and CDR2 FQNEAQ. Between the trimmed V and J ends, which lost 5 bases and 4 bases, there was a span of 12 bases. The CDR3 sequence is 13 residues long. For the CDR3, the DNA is TGTGCCAGCAGCCCCAGGGTGGCATACGAGCAGTACTTC. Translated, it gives CASSPRVAYEQYF.

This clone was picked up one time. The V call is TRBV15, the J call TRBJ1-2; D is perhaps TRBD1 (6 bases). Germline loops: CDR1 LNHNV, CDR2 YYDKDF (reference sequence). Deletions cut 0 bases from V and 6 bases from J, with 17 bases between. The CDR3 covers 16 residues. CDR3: CATSRDIVRGVDGYTF. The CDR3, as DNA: TGTGCCACCAGCAGAGATATCGTCAGGGGAGTCGATGGCTACACCTTC.

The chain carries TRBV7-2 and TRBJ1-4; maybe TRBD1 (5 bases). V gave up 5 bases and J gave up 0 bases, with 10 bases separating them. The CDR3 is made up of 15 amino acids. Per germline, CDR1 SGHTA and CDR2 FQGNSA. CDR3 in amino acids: CASSPGGATNEKLFF. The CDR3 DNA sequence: TGTGCCAGCAGCCCCGGGGGAGCAACTAATGAAAAACTGTTTTTT.

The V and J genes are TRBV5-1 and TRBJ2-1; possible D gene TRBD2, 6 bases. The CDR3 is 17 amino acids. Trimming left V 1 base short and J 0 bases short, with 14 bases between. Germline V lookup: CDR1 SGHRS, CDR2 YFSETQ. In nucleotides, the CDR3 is TGCGCCAGCAGCTTGACGGGCGGGGCGAGCTCCTACAATGAGCAGTTCTTC. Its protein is CASSLTGGASSYNEQFF. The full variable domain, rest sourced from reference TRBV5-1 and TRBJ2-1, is KAGVTQTPRYLIKTRGQQVTLSCSPISGHRSVSWYQQTPGQGLQFLFEYFSETQRNKGNFPGRFSGRQFSNSRSEMNVSTLELGDSALYLCASSLTGGASSYNEQFFGPGTRLTVL.

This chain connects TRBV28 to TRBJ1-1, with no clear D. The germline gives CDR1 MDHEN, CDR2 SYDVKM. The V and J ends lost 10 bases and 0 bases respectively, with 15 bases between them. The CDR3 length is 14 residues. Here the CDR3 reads CAIDGGLMNTEAFF. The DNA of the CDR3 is TGTGCCATCGACGGCGGCCTCATGAACACTGAAGCTTTCTTT.

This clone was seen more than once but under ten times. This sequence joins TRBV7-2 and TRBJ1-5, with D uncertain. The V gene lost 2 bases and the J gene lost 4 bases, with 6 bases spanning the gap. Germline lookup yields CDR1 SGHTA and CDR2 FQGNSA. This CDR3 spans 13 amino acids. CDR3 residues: CASSLRGNQPQHF. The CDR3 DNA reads TGTGCCAGCAGCTTACGGGGAAATCAGCCCCAGCATTTT. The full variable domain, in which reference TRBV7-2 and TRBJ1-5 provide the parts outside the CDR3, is GAGVSQSPSNKVTEKGKDVELRCDPISGHTALYWYRQSLGQGLEFLIYFQGNSAPDKSGLPSDRFSAERTGGSVSTLTIQRTQQEDSAVYLCASSLRGNQPQHFGDGTRLSIL.

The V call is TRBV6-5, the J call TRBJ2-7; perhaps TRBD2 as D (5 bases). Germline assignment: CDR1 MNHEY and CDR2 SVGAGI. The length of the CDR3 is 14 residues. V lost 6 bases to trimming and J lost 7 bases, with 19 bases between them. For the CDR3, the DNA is TGTGCCAGCAGCTACCTTGGACTGTTTGGAGAGCAGTACGTC. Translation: CASSYLGLFGEQYV.

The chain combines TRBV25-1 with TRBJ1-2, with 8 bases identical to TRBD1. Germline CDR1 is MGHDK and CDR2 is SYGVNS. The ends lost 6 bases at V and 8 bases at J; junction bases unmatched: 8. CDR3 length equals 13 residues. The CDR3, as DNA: TGTGCCAGCAGCTCAGGGGGCGCCAGGGGCTACACCTTC. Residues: CASSSGGARGYTF.

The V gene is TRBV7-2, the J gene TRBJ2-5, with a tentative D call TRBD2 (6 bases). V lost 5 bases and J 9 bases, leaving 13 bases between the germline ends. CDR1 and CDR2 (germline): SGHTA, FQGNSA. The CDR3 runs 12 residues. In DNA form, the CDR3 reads TGTGCCAGCAGCCTCCGCGGGGAACCCCAGTACTTC. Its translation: CASSLRGEPQYF.

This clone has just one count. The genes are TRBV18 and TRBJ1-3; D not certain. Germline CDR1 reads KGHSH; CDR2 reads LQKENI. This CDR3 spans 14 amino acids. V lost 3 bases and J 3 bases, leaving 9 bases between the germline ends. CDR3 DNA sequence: TGTGCCAGCTCACCTCCGAGGGTTGGAAACACCATATATTTT. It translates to CASSPPRVGNTIYF.

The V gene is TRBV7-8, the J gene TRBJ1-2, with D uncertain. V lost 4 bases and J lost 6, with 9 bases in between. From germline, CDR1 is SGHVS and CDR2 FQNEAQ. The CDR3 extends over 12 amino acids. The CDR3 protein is CASSYPGHGYTF. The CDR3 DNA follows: TGTGCCAGCAGCTACCCAGGCCATGGCTACACCTTC. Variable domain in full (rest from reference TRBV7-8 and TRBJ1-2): GAGVSQSPRYKVAKRGQDVALRCDPISGHVSLFWYQQALGQGPEFLTYFQNEAQLDKSGLPSDRFFAERPEGSVSTLKIQRTQQEDSAVYLCASSYPGHGYTFGSGTRLTVV.

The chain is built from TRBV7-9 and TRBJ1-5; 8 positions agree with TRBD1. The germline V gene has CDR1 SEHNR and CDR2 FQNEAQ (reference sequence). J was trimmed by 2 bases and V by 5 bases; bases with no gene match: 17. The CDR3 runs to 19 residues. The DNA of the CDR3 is TGTGCCAGCAGCACAACCCTTGGGGCAGGGGGCTTGCGCAATCAGCCCCAGCATTTT. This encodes CASSTTLGAGGLRNQPQHF. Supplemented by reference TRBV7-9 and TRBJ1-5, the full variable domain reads DTGVSQNPRHKITKRGQNVTFRCDPISEHNRLYWYRQTLGQGPEFLTYFQNEAQLEKSRLLSDRFSAERPKGSFSTLEIQRTEQGDSAMYLCASSTTLGAGGLRNQPQHFGDGTRLSIL.

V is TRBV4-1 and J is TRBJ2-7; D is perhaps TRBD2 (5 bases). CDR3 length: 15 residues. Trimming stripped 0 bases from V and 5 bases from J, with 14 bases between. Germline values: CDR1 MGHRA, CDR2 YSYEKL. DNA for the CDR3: TGCGCCAGCAGCCAAGAAGTCGCGGGCCGGAACGAGCAGTACTTC. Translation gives CASSQEVAGRNEQYF.

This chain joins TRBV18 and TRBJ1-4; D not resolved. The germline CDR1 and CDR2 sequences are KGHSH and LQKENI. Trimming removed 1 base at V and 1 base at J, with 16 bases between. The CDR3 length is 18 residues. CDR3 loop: CASSPLSTRGLTNEKLFF. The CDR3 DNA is TGTGCCAGCTCACCACTTTCCACCCGAGGGCTAACTAATGAAAAACTGTTTTTT.

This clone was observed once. Here the CDR3 DNA reads TGTGCCAGCAGCTTAGATGCAGCGCACTACAATGAGCAGTTCTTC. It translates to CASSLDAAHYNEQFF. The genes are TRBV11-2 and TRBJ2-1, with D unclear. CDR1 and CDR2 (germline): SGHAT, FQNNGV. This CDR3 spans 15 amino acids. V gave up 0 bases and J gave up 3 bases, with 9 bases separating them.

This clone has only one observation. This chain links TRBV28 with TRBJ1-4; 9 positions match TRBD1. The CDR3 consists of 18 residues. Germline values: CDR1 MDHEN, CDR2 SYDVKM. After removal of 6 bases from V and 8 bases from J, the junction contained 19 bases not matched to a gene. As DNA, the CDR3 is TGTGCCAGCAGACGGCCGGGACAGGGTCGGGTGTTTGGAGAAAAACTGTTTTTT. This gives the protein CASRRPGQGRVFGEKLFF.

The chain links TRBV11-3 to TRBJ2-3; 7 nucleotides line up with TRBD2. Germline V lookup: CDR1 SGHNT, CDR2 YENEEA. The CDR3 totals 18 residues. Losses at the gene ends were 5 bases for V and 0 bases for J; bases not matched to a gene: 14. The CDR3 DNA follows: TGTGCCAGCAGCCCAAGAAGGCCTAGCGGTACTAGCACAGATACGCAGTATTTT. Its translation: CASSPRRPSGTSTDTQYF.